This entry features one TCR beta chain sequence. Repertoires were generated with immunoSEQ multiplex PCR, while TCRdb's copy carries only in-frame clones and drops some. This table holds over 200,000 clones, approximately 90% found once. This entry comes from a study of blood T cell repertoires in COVID-19. Study-level information: T cells, B-cell-depleted T cells, or PBMCs provided the cDNA or gDNA that served as material.

Germline V gives CDR1 MNHEY, CDR2 SVGAGI. V lost 5 bases and J lost 3, with 14 bases in between. This CDR3 region has 14 residues. This receptor was taken from a woman aged 40 to 55 who had recovered from COVID-19. This chain links TRBV6-5 with TRBJ2-7; D is possibly TRBD1 (5 bases). Sample: peripheral blood. Here the CDR3 DNA reads TGTGCCAGCAGTAGGGGCGGCGGCAGCTACGAGCAGTACTTC. Its translation is CASSRGGGSYEQYF.